Given below is one T cell receptor beta chain in context. As yet, its antigen is unknown. This specimen belongs to a study of OX40 agonist ivuxolimab in advanced cancers. Overall study findings and caveats: On average, CD8+ T cells had more expanded clones than CD4+.

The length of the CDR3 is 13 residues. CDR1 is SNHLY, CDR2 FYNNEI, per germline. This table comes from immunoSEQ multiplex PCR, and its TCRdb copy is limited to in-frame clones, with some not included. The table shows thousands of clones, with approximately 72% occurring only once. The J gene is TRBJ2-5, the V gene TRBV2; no definite D call. Matching the DNA end better, TRBJ2-7 makes the J call doubtful. This TCR was recovered from an adult with an advanced solid tumor such as melanoma, head and neck, liver or kidney cancer. The sequences come from CD4+ or CD8+ T cells sorted from blood, collected in a trial of the OX40 agonist ivuxolimab. The CDR3 DNA sequence: TGTGCCATCACCGGAAGGGACTCCTACGAGCAGTACTTC. The encoded protein is CAITGRDSYEQYF.